The text below deals with one T cell receptor (beta chain). Its antigen remains unidentified. No base quality information exists; no much larger clone differs at one position. TCRbeta CDR3 regions were amplified from genomic DNA using the immunoSEQ Assay, a bias-controlled multiplex PCR. On the authors' methods: The number of nucleated cells in each sample was estimated from the amplification of reference gene primers within the assay. Sequence reads were collapsed and filtered to measure the absolute abundance of every unique TCRbeta CDR3 rearrangement. For each sample, productive Simpson clonality was calculated as the square root of Simpson's diversity index across productive rearrangements. This immuneACCESS table, as held by TCRdb, lists in-frame sequences with V and J called but not all clones. Of the missing ones, under half trace to an unresolved V gene in checked studies; the others have no known cause. Clone size and V and J calls were adopted from that table, with D and trimming inferred from the DNA. In this sample the table shows some 200,000 clones, approximately 80% of which occur a single time. Clones ranked in the top ten supply roughly 13% of the sample.

The CDR3 sequence holds 16 residues, the cysteine and phenylalanine included. Only the CDR3 DNA is retained, 48 bases long and in frame from the first base. Taken from the germline V gene, the CDR1 and CDR2 loops are SNHLY and FYNNEI. Trimming takes 4 bases from V and 5 bases from J, and the germline ends sit 20 bases apart. The data were obtained in a study of blood T cell repertoires in COVID-19 (dated by TCRdb to 2020 to 2022). Regarding the study in general: Collaborator samples came from the United States, Italy and Spain and covered acute and convalescent phases of COVID-19. The prospective study material was composed of cDNA or gDNA derived from T cells, B-cell-depleted T cells, or PBMCs. Subjects who had been exposed to COVID-19, were actively infected with it, or had recovered from it provided the deeply sampled blood TCRbeta repertoires that made up the dataset. A freely available public database, intended as a resource for researchers studying the immune response to SARS-CoV-2, is where the repertoires were released. Samples were obtained from the ongoing ImmuneRACE study (first 160 participants) and from about 1,300 subjects provided by 6 global collaborators. Nearly every sample came with metadata listing a de-identified subject ID, COVID-19 status, age in years and sex. Where HLA class I and class II types were available, the types were taken from metadata supplied by the sample provider, not from assay-based typing. What the study reported, not specific to this receptor: The quantity of clinical and demographic metadata differed by source and by participant and was supplied without curation.

The collaborating institutions used their own protocols to collect whole blood in K2EDTA tubes. Collaborator samples were shipped for TCRbeta analysis as frozen whole blood, isolated PBMCs, or DNA extracted from either sample type. The rearrangement combines TRBV2 with TRBJ2-5; a tentative D match to TRBD2 spans 7 bases. The material sequenced was peripheral blood. This clonotype originated in a human donor in a cohort sampled during active COVID-19. The nucleotide sequence reads as follows: TGTGCCAGCAGTGCTATAGGGGGGGCGGAAGGGGAGACCCAGTACTTC. It encodes CASSAIGGAEGETQYF.